This passage covers 26 T cell receptor beta chains from one sample sequenced in a study of blood T cell repertoires in COVID-19. Clones were sequenced by immunoSEQ multiplex PCR, and TCRdb holds only the in-frame ones, with some missing. This table holds around 320,000 clones, 87% found once. The sample consisted of peripheral blood. These receptors were obtained from a man between 18 and 29 years old with active or convalescent COVID-19.

The chain joins TRBV4-1 to TRBJ1-1; a possible D gene is TRBD1 (5 bases). The CDR3 spans 14 residues. Trimming left V 2 bases short and J 4 bases short, with 11 bases between. Germline V lookup: CDR1 MGHRA, CDR2 YSYEKL. Here the CDR3 reads CASSQNGGVTEAFF. DNA of the CDR3: TGCGCCAGCAGCCAAAACGGGGGGGTCACTGAAGCTTTCTTT.

The V and J genes are TRBV20-1 and TRBJ2-7, with TRBD2 matching 14 bases. Germline-derived CDR1 and CDR2 are DFQATT and SNEGSKA (reference sequence). Losses at the gene ends were 3 bases for V and 3 bases for J; bases not matched to a gene: 4. The CDR3 loop spans 15 amino acids. The CDR3 bases are TGCAGTGCTAGTGCCGGGACTAGCGGGAGCTACGAGCAGTACTTC. Its protein product is CSASAGTSGSYEQYF.

This clone has just one count. The gene calls are TRBV5-1 and TRBJ2-7; D perhaps matches TRBD2 (5 bases). V was pared by 2 bases and J by 3 bases, with 6 bases between. In germline, CDR1 is SGHRS, CDR2 YFSETQ. The CDR3 is 12 residues long. The CDR3 is CASSFGGYEQYF. The CDR3 DNA is TGCGCCAGCAGCTTTGGAGGCTACGAGCAGTACTTC.

V and J are TRBV5-1 and TRBJ2-2; the D gene is possibly TRBD2 (6 bases). This CDR3 contains 16 residues. Germline lookup yields CDR1 SGHRS and CDR2 YFSETQ. V was pared by 5 bases and J by 0 bases, with 14 bases between. The chain's CDR3 is CASRLSGTANTGELFF. The CDR3 coding sequence is TGCGCCAGCAGACTTTCCGGGACTGCGAACACCGGGGAGCTGTTTTTT.

CDR3 nucleotides: TGTGCCAGCAGCTTAGCTATGCCGGGGTATGGCTACACCTTC. It translates to CASSLAMPGYGYTF. The chain links TRBV7-3 to TRBJ1-2; D is undetermined. Germline CDR1 reads SGHTA; CDR2 reads FQGTGA. The CDR3 extends over 14 amino acids. The germline V and J ends were trimmed by 2 bases and 5 bases, with 12 bases remaining between them.

V usage is TRBV10-2 and J usage is TRBJ2-7; TRBD1 matches at 9 bases. Germline V gene lookup returns CDR1 WSHSY and CDR2 SAAADI. V gave up 3 bases and J gave up 2 bases; unmatched junction bases: 2. The CDR3 totals 14 residues. The CDR3 reads CASSENRGPYEQYF. The CDR3 DNA sequence: TGCGCCAGCAGTGAAAACAGGGGGCCCTACGAGCAGTACTTC.

This chain joins TRBV7-8 and TRBJ2-2; TRBD1 is a possible D gene (5 bases). Germline values: CDR1 SGHVS, CDR2 FQNEAQ. V lost 5 bases, J lost 5 bases, and 24 bases lay in between. The CDR3 covers 18 residues. The DNA for the CDR3 is TGTGCCAGCAGCCCTTACTCTATTTCAGGGATGAGAACCGGGGAGCTGTTTTTT. Translating it yields CASSPYSISGMRTGELFF.

V and J are TRBV6-2 or TRBV6-3 and TRBJ1-1; possible D gene TRBD1, 6 bases. V gave up 5 bases and J gave up 5 bases, with 15 bases separating them. Germline CDR1 reads MNHEY; CDR2 reads SVGEGT. This CDR3 comprises 14 residues. The CDR3 reads CASSPTGRGTEAFF. For the CDR3, the DNA is TGTGCCAGCAGTCCAACAGGGCGAGGTACTGAAGCTTTCTTT.

This clone was detected a few times. This chain connects TRBV5-1 to TRBJ1-1, with D perhaps TRBD1 (5 bases). V lost 6 bases to trimming and J lost 5 bases, with 17 bases between them. Germline CDR1 SGHRS, CDR2 YFSETQ. This CDR3 contains 14 residues. Here the CDR3 DNA reads TGCGCCAGCAATGTCCAGGGATCTTTGACTGAAGCTTTCTTT. Amino acid sequence: CASNVQGSLTEAFF.

CDR3 sequence (DNA): TGTGCCAGCAGCCCGGAGACAGGGTCGAATTCACCCCTCCACTTT. Protein sequence: CASSPETGSNSPLHF. The J gene is TRBJ1-6, the V gene TRBV11-1, with 7 bases aligning to TRBD1. CDR3 size: 15 residues. Losses at the gene ends were 5 bases for V and 7 bases for J; bases not matched to a gene: 8. The germline gives CDR1 SGHAT, CDR2 FQDESV (reference sequence).

The chain joins TRBV12-5 to TRBJ2-1; D may be TRBD1 (5 bases). This CDR3 contains 15 residues. The V end lost 1 base, the J end lost 0 bases, and 7 bases lay between the germline ends. Looked up from germline, CDR1 is LGHNT and CDR2 is FRNRAP. CDR3 protein: CASGLGTSSYNEQFF. The CDR3 DNA is TGTGCTAGTGGTTTGGGGACAAGCTCCTACAATGAGCAGTTCTTC.

V gene TRBV9 combines with J gene TRBJ2-3, with TRBD2 as a possible D gene (5 bases). CDR3 length: 15 amino acids. Trimming took 0 bases from V and 6 from J, leaving 14 bases between them. Germline values: CDR1 SGDLS, CDR2 YYNGEE. CDR3 protein: CASSVEESSLDTQYF. Written as DNA, the CDR3 is TGTGCCAGCAGCGTAGAAGAGTCTAGCCTTGATACGCAGTATTTT.

The chain links TRBV7-8 to TRBJ1-1, with 8 bases lining up with TRBD1. This CDR3 is 12 amino acids long. CDR1 SGHVS and CDR2 FQNEAQ come from the germline V gene. Trimming cost V 5 bases and J 11 bases; bases outside gene matches: 7. The CDR3 here is CASSSRGPGAFF. CDR3 nucleotide sequence: TGTGCCAGCAGCAGCAGGGGGCCCGGGGCTTTCTTT.

The chain has TRBV27 and TRBJ1-6, with D perhaps TRBD1 (5 bases). The CDR3 contains 14 residues. Germline CDR1 reads MNHEY; CDR2 reads SMNVEV (reference sequence). With 7 bases removed from V and 9 bases from J, the gap between germline ends came to 16 bases. The CDR3 here is CASTSGQGFSPLHF. CDR3 in DNA: TGTGCCAGCACCTCAGGGCAGGGTTTTTCACCCCTCCACTTT.

CDR3 loop: CASSETGTNSNQPQHF. The CDR3 nucleotides read TGTGCCAGCAGCGAAACCGGGACAAATAGCAATCAGCCCCAGCATTTT. This chain uses TRBV6-6 with TRBJ1-5; a possible D gene is TRBD1 (6 bases). The CDR3 has 16 amino acids. Trimming took off 6 bases at V and 0 bases at J, with 15 bases between the two ends. The germline gives CDR1 MNHNY, CDR2 SVGAGI (reference sequence).

Concerning this clone itself: Within the sample, other DNA sequences also encode this same CDR3. V usage is TRBV6-5 and J usage is TRBJ2-3; 8 positions match TRBD2. V was clipped by 8 bases and J by 4 bases; unmatched bases: 11. This CDR3 region has 15 residues. CDR1 MNHEY and CDR2 SVGAGI come from the germline V gene. As DNA, the CDR3 is TGTGCCAGCTCAAGGGGGACGGGGGGGCCAGATACGCAGTATTTT. Translating gives CASSRGTGGPDTQYF.

Only one count was recorded for this clone. V is TRBV6-5 and J is TRBJ1-3; D is unclear. Deletions cut 5 bases from V and 1 base from J, with 9 bases between. This CDR3 spans 14 amino acids. Germline-derived CDR1 and CDR2 are MNHEY and SVGAGI. CDR3: CASSPSRSGNTIYF. As DNA, the CDR3 is TGTGCCAGCAGTCCTAGCCGGTCTGGAAACACCATATATTTT.

The V call is TRBV6-5, the J call TRBJ2-7; 7 bases align to TRBD1. CDR3 length: 14 residues. Germline CDR1 MNHEY, CDR2 SVGAGI. V trimming: 10 bases; J trimming: 2 bases; junction bases outside the gene matches: 11. In nucleotides, the CDR3 is TGTGCCACCACCCGACAGGGCGGCACCTACGAGCAGTACTTC. As protein: CATTRQGGTYEQYF.

As regards this clone: The sample carries other DNA sequences with the same CDR3. This sequence joins TRBV5-1 and TRBJ1-1, with 11 positions matching TRBD1. V lost 2 bases to trimming and J lost 5 bases; unmatched junction nucleotides: 2. The CDR3 is 14 residues long. Germline V gene data show CDR1 as SGHRS and CDR2 as YFSETQ. In nucleotides, the CDR3 is TGCGCCAGCAGCTTAGGGACAGGGGGAACTGAAGCTTTCTTT. Its translation is CASSLGTGGTEAFF.

The rearrangement joins TRBV11-2 to TRBJ2-2; possible D gene TRBD1, 5 bases. Trimming shortened V by 5 bases and J by 4 bases, and 17 bases separated the two germline ends. The CDR3 has 16 residues. The germline gives CDR1 SGHAT, CDR2 FQNNGV. CDR3 sequence: CASSLGPPGLTGELFF. CDR3 DNA: TGTGCCAGCAGCCTAGGTCCTCCAGGGCTCACCGGGGAGCTGTTTTTT.

V gene TRBV6-5 combines with J gene TRBJ1-5; 9 bases align to TRBD1. The CDR3 has 14 amino acids. The germline gives CDR1 MNHEY, CDR2 SVGAGI. V lost 5 bases and J lost 5; bases outside the gene matches: 4. The CDR3 reads CASSRGTGYQPQHF. In DNA, the CDR3 is TGTGCCAGCAGTCGAGGGACAGGGTATCAGCCCCAGCATTTT.

This chain uses TRBV18 with TRBJ2-4; 9 bases are a match to TRBD2. CDR1 and CDR2 (germline): KGHSH, LQKENI. The V segment lost 0 bases and the J segment 6 bases; nucleotides outside the gene matches: 6. The CDR3 has 16 residues. CDR3: CASSPPREGPGNIQYF. In nucleotides, the CDR3 is TGTGCCAGCTCACCACCGCGGGAGGGCCCAGGAAACATTCAGTACTTC. Looking up the rest from reference TRBV18 and TRBJ2-4 gives the full variable domain: NAGVMQNPRHLVRRRGQEARLRCSPMKGHSHVYWYRQLPEEGLKFMVYLQKENIIDESGMPKERFSAEFPKEGPSILRIQQVVRGDSAAYFCASSPPREGPGNIQYFGAGTRLSVL.

The CDR3 DNA reads TGTGCCACCAGTGATTTCAGTAGCGGAGACAATGAGCAGTTCTTC. It specifies CATSDFSSGDNEQFF. The V call is TRBV24-1, the J call TRBJ2-1, with D perhaps TRBD2 (6 bases). Trimming cost V 1 base and J 5 bases, with 11 bases left between them. The CDR3 is 15 amino acids. Germline CDR1 and CDR2: KGHDR and SFDVKD.

The gene calls are TRBV6-5 and TRBJ2-7, with a possible D match to TRBD2 (6 bases). Trimming left V 6 bases short and J 3 bases short, with 15 bases between. CDR1 MNHEY and CDR2 SVGAGI come from the germline V gene. This CDR3 has 14 residues. CDR3 amino acids: CASSAGTPRYEQYF. CDR3 nucleotides: TGTGCCAGCAGCGCGGGGACTCCCCGCTACGAGCAGTACTTC.

The chain joins TRBV19 to TRBJ1-2; D unresolved. The ends were cut back, 0 bases at V and 8 bases at J, with 25 bases in the middle. The CDR3 covers 18 residues. Germline CDR1 LNHDA, CDR2 SQIVND (reference sequence). The CDR3 DNA reads TGTGCCAGTAGTATAGATATAGACCCGGGATCCCACCTTGGGGGCTACACCTTC. As protein: CASSIDIDPGSHLGGYTF. Filled out from reference TRBV19 and TRBJ1-2, the complete variable domain reads DGGITQSPKYLFRKEGQNVTLSCEQNLNHDAMYWYRQDPGQGLRLIYYSQIVNDFQKGDIAEGYSVSREKKESFPLTVTSAQKNPTAFYLCASSIDIDPGSHLGGYTFGSGTRLTVV.

The rearrangement uses TRBV28 and TRBJ1-2, with 7 bases identical to TRBD1. The CDR3 sequence is 15 residues long. In germline, CDR1 is MDHEN, CDR2 SYDVKM. The V segment lost 5 bases and the J segment 6 bases; nucleotides outside the gene matches: 12. Here the CDR3 DNA reads TGTGCCAGCAGTCCCGGACAGGAGGGATCGGATGGCTACACCTTC. As protein: CASSPGQEGSDGYTF.